This TCR beta chain was sequenced for a study of cytomegalovirus exposure and HLA in healthy donors. Worth noting for this clone: What it recognizes is unknown.

Study-wide results and caveats: The tendency of first-cohort TCR clusters to co-occur in the 120 or so validation repertoires was identified by a subsequent analysis.

The table came from immunoSEQ multiplex PCR; TCRdb's copy has only in-frame clones and leaves some out. The sample carries approximately 70,000 clones, 90% to 95% recorded once. The sequence was collected from a woman aged 18-29 years in good health and CMV-seropositive. The specimen was PBMCs.

The CDR3 region is CASSYPTRIPSQETQYF. DNA for the CDR3: TGTGCCAGCAGCTACCCGACTCGCATCCCGTCCCAAGAGACCCAGTACTTC. This sequence joins TRBV5-4 and TRBJ2-5, with D uncertain. The length of the CDR3 is 17 residues. Trimming shortened V by 3 bases and J by 1 base, and 19 bases separated the two germline ends. Per the germline V gene, CDR1 is SGHNT and CDR2 is YYREEE (reference sequence).